One sample yielded the 5 T cell receptor beta chains listed below, sequenced in a study of a mutant IDH1 vaccine in newly diagnosed glioma. TCRdb's table, derived via immunoSEQ multiplex PCR, lists solely in-frame clones and lacks some. Found here are tens of thousands of clones, 86% of them singletons; the top ten hold 2% to 2.5%. Time point noted: baseline, week 1 (first vaccination visit). Treatment reported: pre-vaccination baseline after standard-of-care therapy. Sequenced material: PBMCs, taken from a glioma patient treated with radiotherapy, temozolomide or both. These receptors all come from a man between 35 and 55 years old with glioma.

This clone has a handful of counts. The rearrangement links TRBV4-2 to TRBJ2-1, with 11 bases matching TRBD2. The CDR3 sequence is 17 residues long. The V segment lost 0 bases and the J segment 6 bases; nucleotides outside the gene matches: 7. CDR1 and CDR2 (germline): LGHNA, YNFKEQ. CDR3 residues: CASSQDHGSGRVNEQFF. CDR3 bases: TGTGCCAGCAGCCAAGATCACGGTAGCGGGAGGGTCAATGAGCAGTTCTTC.

This rearrangement joins TRBV6-5 to TRBJ2-7; TRBD1 matches at 8 bases. The CDR3 runs 13 residues. Germline V gives CDR1 MNHEY, CDR2 SVGAGI. J lost 1 base, V lost 5 bases, and 1 base had no gene match. CDR3 in amino acids: CASSRTGSYEQYF. Here the CDR3 DNA reads TGTGCCAGCAGTCGGACAGGGTCCTACGAGCAGTACTTC.

The rearrangement links TRBV7-9 to TRBJ2-7; D possibly corresponds to TRBD1 (5 bases). The V end was cut by 1 base, the J end by 7 bases, with 14 bases between. The CDR3 totals 14 residues. Germline loops: CDR1 SEHNR, CDR2 FQNEAQ (reference sequence). CDR3 nucleotide sequence: TGTGCCAGCAGCTTAGAAGTTCCAGGGAATGAGCAGTACTTC. Translating it yields CASSLEVPGNEQYF. The whole variable domain, remainder taken from reference TRBV7-9 and TRBJ2-7, is DTGVSQNPRHKITKRGQNVTFRCDPISEHNRLYWYRQTLGQGPEFLTYFQNEAQLEKSRLLSDRFSAERPKGSFSTLEIQRTEQGDSAMYLCASSLEVPGNEQYFGPGTRLTVT.

This clone turned up a few times. V is TRBV10-3 and J is TRBJ1-5; a possible D gene is TRBD1 (6 bases). Germline V lookup: CDR1 ENHRY, CDR2 SYGVKD. CDR3 length: 15 amino acids. V dropped 2 bases and J dropped 4 bases, with 12 bases sitting between them. CDR3 sequence reads: CAISETGSSNQPQHF. DNA of the CDR3: TGTGCCATCAGTGAGACAGGGTCCTCAAATCAGCCCCAGCATTTT.

The chain couples TRBV11-2 to TRBJ2-1; TRBD2 matches 7 bases. From germline, CDR1 is SGHAT and CDR2 FQNNGV. This CDR3 has 17 residues. V trimming: 7 bases; J trimming: 7 bases; junction bases outside the gene matches: 19. CDR3 region: CASTFGASGALGNEQFF. The CDR3 nucleotides are TGTGCCAGCACCTTCGGGGCTAGCGGAGCCTTGGGGAATGAGCAGTTCTTC.